This T cell receptor (beta chain) was documented in a study of cytomegalovirus exposure and HLA in healthy donors. The CDR3 extends over 11 amino acids. Germline CDR1 is DFQATT and CDR2 is SNEGSKA (reference sequence). This clone was recorded once. Produced via immunoSEQ multiplex PCR; TCRdb's table is partial and in-frame only. The sample has approximately 160,000 clones, roughly nine tenths seen once; the top ten hold 4.2%. This TCR derives from a man aged 18 to 29 in good health and CMV-seropositive. The rearrangement uses TRBV20-1 and TRBJ1-2, with a weak D call TRBD1 (6 bases). Source material: PBMCs. The CDR3 is CNPDSNYGYTF. The CDR3 coding sequence is TGCAACCCGGACAGTAACTATGGCTACACCTTC.